The clone carrying this T cell receptor beta chain has only a few counts. A second PCR of about 7 to 11 cycles used a sample-barcoded 5' primer and a J-beta primer mix. Each CDR3 protein is one row after TCRdb ran MiXCR on the 5' RACE reads. This sample has roughly 1.5 million distinct CDR3 sequences, with 35% to 45% found just once. Extraction of total RNA produced a minimum of 5.5 micrograms from each sample. This sample stems from a study of blood T cells in healthy people across ages. About the research overall: Capture via template switching afforded approximately one barcoded beta molecule per two T cells.

The CDR3 extends over 16 amino acids. V shed 10 bases and J shed 1 base, with 22 bases lying between them. Germline V gene lookup returns CDR1 SGHAT and CDR2 FQNNGV. This TCR was recovered from a woman under 30 in good health. Sequenced sample: blood. The chain combines TRBV11-2 with TRBJ1-1; D is perhaps TRBD1 (6 bases). CDR3 protein: CATEWGLARKNTEAFF. The CDR3 DNA is TGTGCCACCGAGTGGGGGCTGGCGAGAAAGAACACTGAAGCTTTCTTT.